These T cell receptor beta chains were read from a single sample in a study of T cells after somatic rescue of genetic block. Libraries were prepared by immunoSEQ multiplex PCR; TCRdb keeps only in-frame clonotypes and omits some of them. The sample has tens of thousands of clones; approximately 96% are singletons. Sequencing was done on a sample of peripheral blood mononuclear cells (PBMCs). The receptor source for this set is a child less than two years old. CDR3s include the opening cysteine and the closing phenylalanine or tryptophan. D genes are given only for firm matches. Some rows have no size entry. The others give once, few or many, or a class for an expanded clone.

V gene,D gene,J gene,clone size,CDR3 protein,CDR3 DNA
TRBV9,TRBD2,TRBJ2-7,-,CASSVGLAGDIHEQYF,TGTGCCAGCAGCGTAGGGCTAGCGGGAGATATCCACGAGCAGTACTTC
TRBV7-6,TRBD1,TRBJ1-4,-,CASSPDRVKLFF,TGTGCCAGCAGCCCGGACAGGGTAAAACTGTTTTTT
TRBV7-2,TRBD1,TRBJ1-2,-,CASSSSGTGNYGYTF,TGTGCCAGCAGCTCTTCCGGGACAGGGAACTATGGCTACACCTTC
TRBV18,-,TRBJ2-2,-,CASSPLGNTGELFF,TGTGCCAGCTCACCACTTGGAAACACCGGGGAGCTGTTTTTT
TRBV5-4,TRBD1,TRBJ1-4,-,CASSLEQGDEKLFF,TGTGCCAGCAGCTTGGAACAGGGGGATGAAAAACTGTTTTTT
TRBV11-3,-,TRBJ1-3,-,CASSLGAGNTIYF,TGTGCCAGCAGCTTGGGGGCCGGAAACACCATATATTTT
TRBV13,-,TRBJ2-7,-,CASSLGRQGSSYEQYF,TGTGCCAGCAGCTTAGGCCGGCAGGGAAGCTCCTACGAGCAGTACTTC
TRBV2,TRBD2,TRBJ2-7,-,CASSSGLAGYYEQYF,TGTGCCAGCAGTTCGGGACTAGCGGGTTACTACGAGCAGTACTTC
TRBV28,-,TRBJ2-7,-,CASRLGLRYEQYF,TGTGCCAGCAGGTTGGGACTCCGCTACGAGCAGTACTTC
TRBV28,TRBD2,TRBJ2-5,-,CASSPRLAEETQYF,TGTGCCAGCAGTCCAAGACTAGCGGAAGAGACCCAGTACTTC
TRBV18,TRBD2,TRBJ2-1,-,CASSRRGLAAYNEQFF,TGTGCCAGCTCACGACGGGGACTAGCGGCCTACAATGAGCAGTTCTTC
TRBV30,TRBD1,TRBJ2-5,once,CAWSPGTEETQYF,TGTGCCTGGAGCCCTGGGACAGAAGAGACCCAGTACTTC
TRBV9,TRBD2,TRBJ2-2,once,CAGSDSGWGTGELFF,TGTGCCGGCAGCGATAGCGGGTGGGGCACCGGGGAGCTGTTTTTT
TRBV6-5,TRBD2,TRBJ2-7,-,CASSYSVLSGRIYF,TGTGCCAGCAGTTACTCGGTCCTTAGCGGGAGAATTTACTTC
TRBV7-9,TRBD1,TRBJ1-1,few,CASSLSRQGAQAFF,TGTGCCAGCAGCTTAAGTCGACAGGGAGCGCAAGCTTTCTTT
TRBV19,TRBD1,TRBJ2-7,-,CASSIGAGGAHEQYF,TGTGCCAGTAGTATAGGCGCAGGGGGCGCGCACGAGCAGTACTTC
TRBV14,TRBD2,TRBJ2-1,-,CASSQARTSGRANEQFF,TGTGCCAGCAGCCAAGCCAGGACTAGCGGGAGGGCAAATGAGCAGTTCTTC
TRBV19,-,TRBJ1-2,-,CASSTGREGGYTF,TGTGCCAGTAGTACCGGCAGGGAGGGTGGCTACACCTTC
TRBV10-3,TRBD2,TRBJ2-7,-,CAMSGGTSDSYEQYF,TGTGCCATGTCAGGAGGCACTAGCGACTCCTACGAGCAGTACTTC
TRBV29-1,TRBD1,TRBJ2-7,-,CSVVLGQGGRRERAYEQYF,TGCAGCGTTGTATTGGGACAGGGTGGTCGGCGGGAGAGGGCCTACGAGCAGTACTTC
TRBV29-1,-,TRBJ1-1,-,CSVDYVNAEAFF,TGCAGCGTGGACTACGTTAACGCTGAAGCTTTCTTT
TRBV5-1,TRBD1,TRBJ1-5,-,CASSPGTGGSNQPQHF,TGCGCCAGCAGCCCTGGGACAGGGGGTAGCAATCAGCCCCAGCATTTT
TRBV4-1,-,TRBJ2-7,-,CASSQDFFGYEQYF,TGCGCCAGCAGCCAAGATTTCTTTGGCTACGAGCAGTACTTC
TRBV19,TRBD2,TRBJ2-1,-,CASSTASGSWDEQFF,TGTGCCAGTAGTACCGCTAGCGGGAGTTGGGATGAGCAGTTCTTC
TRBV28,TRBD2,TRBJ2-3,-,CASGRLVGGPGDTQYF,TGTGCCAGCGGTCGATTGGTGGGAGGGCCGGGAGATACGCAGTATTTT
TRBV7-9,-,TRBJ2-3,-,CASSLQRETQYF,TGTGCCAGCAGCTTACAACGGGAGACGCAGTATTTT
TRBV7-9,-,TRBJ2-5,-,CASSLTEPGASKTQYF,TGTGCCAGCAGCTTAACCGAGCCCGGGGCGTCGAAGACCCAGTACTTC